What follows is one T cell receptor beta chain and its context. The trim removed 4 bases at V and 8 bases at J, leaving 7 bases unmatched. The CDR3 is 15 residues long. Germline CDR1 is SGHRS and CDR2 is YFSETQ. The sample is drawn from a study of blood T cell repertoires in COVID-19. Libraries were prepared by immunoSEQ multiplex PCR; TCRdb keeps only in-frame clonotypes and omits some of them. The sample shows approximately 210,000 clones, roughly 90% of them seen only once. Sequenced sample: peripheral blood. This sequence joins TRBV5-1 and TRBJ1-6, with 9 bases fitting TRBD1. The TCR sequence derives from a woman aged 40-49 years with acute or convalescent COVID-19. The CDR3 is CASSTAGTGYSPLHF. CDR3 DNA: TGCGCCAGCAGCACCGCCGGGACAGGGTATTCACCCCTCCACTTT.